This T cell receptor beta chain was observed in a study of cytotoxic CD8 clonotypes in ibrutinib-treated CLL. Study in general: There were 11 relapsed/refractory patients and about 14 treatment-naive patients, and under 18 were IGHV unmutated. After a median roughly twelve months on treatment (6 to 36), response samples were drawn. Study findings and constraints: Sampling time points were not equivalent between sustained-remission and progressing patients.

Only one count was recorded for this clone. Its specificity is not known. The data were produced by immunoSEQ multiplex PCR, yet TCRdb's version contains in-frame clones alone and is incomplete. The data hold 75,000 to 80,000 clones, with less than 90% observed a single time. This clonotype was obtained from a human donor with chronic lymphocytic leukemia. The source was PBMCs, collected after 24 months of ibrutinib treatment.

This CDR3 reads CAISGRTGGTSNYHGYTF. The CDR3 DNA sequence: TGTGCCATCAGTGGTAGGACAGGGGGCACTTCTAACTATCACGGCTACACCTTC. The V gene is TRBV10-3, the J gene TRBJ1-2, with 11 bases identical to TRBD1. The germline CDR1 and CDR2 sequences are ENHRY and SYGVKD. The CDR3 is 18 residues long. After removal of 4 bases from V and 8 bases from J, the junction contained 18 bases not matched to a gene.